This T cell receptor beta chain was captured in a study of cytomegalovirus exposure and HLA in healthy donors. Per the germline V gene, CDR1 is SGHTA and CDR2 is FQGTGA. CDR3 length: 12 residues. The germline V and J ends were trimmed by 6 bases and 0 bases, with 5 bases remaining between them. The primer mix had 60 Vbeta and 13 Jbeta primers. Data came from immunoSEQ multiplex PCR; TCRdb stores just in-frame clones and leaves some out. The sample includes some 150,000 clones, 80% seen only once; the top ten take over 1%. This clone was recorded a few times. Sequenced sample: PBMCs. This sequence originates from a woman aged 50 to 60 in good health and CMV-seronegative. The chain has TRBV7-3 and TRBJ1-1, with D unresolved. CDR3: CASSQVNTEAFF. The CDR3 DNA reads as TGTGCCAGCAGTCAGGTGAACACTGAAGCTTTCTTT.